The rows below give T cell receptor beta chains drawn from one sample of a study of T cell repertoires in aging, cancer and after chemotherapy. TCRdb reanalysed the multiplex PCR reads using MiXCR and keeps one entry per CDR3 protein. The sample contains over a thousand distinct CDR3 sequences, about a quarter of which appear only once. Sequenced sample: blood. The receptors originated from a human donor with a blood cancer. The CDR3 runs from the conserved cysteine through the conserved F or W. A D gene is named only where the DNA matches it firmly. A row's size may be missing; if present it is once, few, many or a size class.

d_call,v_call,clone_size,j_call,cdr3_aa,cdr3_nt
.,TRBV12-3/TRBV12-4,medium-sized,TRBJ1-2,CASNPWTALDGYTF,TGTGCCAGCAATCCCTGGACAGCTTTGGATGGCTACACCTTC
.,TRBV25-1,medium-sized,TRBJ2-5,CASSERGHQETQYF,TGTGCCAGCAGTGAACGGGGACACCAAGAGACCCAGTACTTC
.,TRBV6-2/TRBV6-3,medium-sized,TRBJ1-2,CASSYAGGSDGYTF,TGTGCCAGCAGTTACGCGGGGGGCTCTGATGGCTACACCTTC
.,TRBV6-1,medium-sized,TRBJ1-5,CASKWGGVVGNQPQHF,TGTGCCAGCAAATGGGGGGGGGTGGTCGGCAATCAGCCCCAGCATTTT
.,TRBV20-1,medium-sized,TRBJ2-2,CSARDPIRGGSGELFF,TGCAGTGCTAGAGACCCCATTCGGGGAGGATCCGGGGAGCTGTTTTTT
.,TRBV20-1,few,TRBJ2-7,CSARREAHEQYF,TGCAGTGCTAGAAGGGAGGCTCACGAGCAGTACTTC
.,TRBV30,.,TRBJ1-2,CAWTGNLYGYTF,TGTGCCTGGACAGGAAATCTCTATGGCTACACCTTC
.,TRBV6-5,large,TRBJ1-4,CASKGQYNEKLFF,TGTGCCAGCAAAGGACAGTACAATGAAAAACTGTTTTTT
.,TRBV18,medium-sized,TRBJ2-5,CASSPTQPGVQETQYF,TGTGCCAGCTCACCAACGCAGCCAGGGGTCCAAGAGACCCAGTACTTC
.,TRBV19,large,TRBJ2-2,CASIPGGKAGELFF,TGTGCCAGTATCCCAGGGGGGAAGGCCGGGGAGCTGTTTTTT
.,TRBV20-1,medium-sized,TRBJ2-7,CSARGGSYNPYEQYF,TGCAGTGCTAGAGGAGGGTCCTATAACCCCTACGAGCAGTACTTC
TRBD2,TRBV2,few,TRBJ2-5,CASSDTPGGETQYF,TGTGCCAGCAGTGACACACCGGGGGGGGAGACCCAGTACTTC
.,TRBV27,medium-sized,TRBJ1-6,CASSTRRWDNSPLHF,TGTGCCAGCAGTACTAGGAGATGGGATAATTCACCCCTCCACTTT
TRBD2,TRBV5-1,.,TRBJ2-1,CASSLALPGSSGRRSNEQFF,TGCGCCAGCAGCTTGGCCCTGCCAGGTTCAAGCGGGAGGCGATCCAATGAGCAGTTCTTC
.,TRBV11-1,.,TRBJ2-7,CASGQNEQYF,TGTGCCAGCGGACAGAACGAGCAGTACTTC
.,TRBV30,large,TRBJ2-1,CAWSLAGLSSYNEQFF,TGTGCCTGGAGTCTCGCGGGGTTGAGCTCCTACAATGAGCAGTTCTTC
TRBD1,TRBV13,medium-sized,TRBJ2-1,CASSFPGQGIGSEQFF,TGTGCCAGCAGCTTCCCGGGACAGGGGATCGGATCTGAGCAGTTCTTC
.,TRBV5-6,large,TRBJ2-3,CASSPGRGFTDTQYF,TGTGCCAGCAGCCCTGGTCGGGGATTCACAGATACGCAGTATTTT
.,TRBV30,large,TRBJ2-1,CASLRGVYNEQFF,TGTGCCTCCCTCCGGGGAGTCTACAATGAGCAGTTCTTC
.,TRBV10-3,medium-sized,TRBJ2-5,CAIKGTKETQYF,TGTGCCATCAAGGGGACGAAAGAGACCCAGTACTTC
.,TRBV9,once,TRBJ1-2,CASSKAGGERYGYTF,TGTGCCAGCAGCAAAGCTGGGGGCGAGAGGTATGGCTACACCTTC
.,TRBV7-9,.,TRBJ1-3,CASSLLEYTIYF,TGTGCCAGCAGCTTATTAGAGTACACCATATATTTT
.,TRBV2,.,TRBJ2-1,CATEWGGASDEQFF,TGTGCCACCGAGTGGGGGGGGGCTTCGGATGAGCAGTTCTTC
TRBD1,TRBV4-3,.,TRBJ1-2,CASSQVPDRDGYTF,TGCGCCAGCAGCCAAGTCCCCGACAGGGATGGCTACACCTTC
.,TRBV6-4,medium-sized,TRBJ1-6,CASRPESSYNSPLHF,TGTGCCAGCAGACCGGAGAGCTCCTATAATTCACCCCTCCACTTT
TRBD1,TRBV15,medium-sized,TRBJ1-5,CATRGTGSQNNQPQHF,TGTGCCACCAGAGGGACAGGGTCTCAAAACAATCAGCCCCAGCATTTT
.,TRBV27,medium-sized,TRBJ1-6,CASSFQGRDNSPLHF,TGTGCCAGCAGTTTTCAGGGGAGGGATAATTCACCCCTCCACTTT
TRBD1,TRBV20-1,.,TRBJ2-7,CSASSGQGRSYEQYF,TGCAGTGCTAGTTCCGGACAGGGAAGGTCCTACGAGCAGTACTTC
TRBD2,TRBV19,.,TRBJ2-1,CASSRGLAGGANEQFF,TGTGCCAGTAGCCGGGGACTAGCGGGAGGAGCCAATGAGCAGTTCTTC
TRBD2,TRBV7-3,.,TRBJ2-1,CASSLSRASGNEQFF,TGTGCCAGCAGCTTAAGTCGGGCTAGCGGGAATGAGCAGTTCTTC
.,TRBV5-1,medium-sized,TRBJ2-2,CASSFSVRTAKSGELFF,TGCGCCAGCAGCTTTAGTGTCAGGACGGCAAAAAGCGGGGAGCTGTTTTTT
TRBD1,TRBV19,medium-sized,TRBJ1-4,CASTGQGDEKLFF,TGTGCCAGTACCGGACAGGGGGATGAAAAACTGTTTTTT
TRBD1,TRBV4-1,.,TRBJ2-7,CASSRQGREQYF,TGCGCCAGCAGCAGACAGGGTCGGGAGCAGTACTTC
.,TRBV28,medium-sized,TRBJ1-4,CASSLLHATNEKLFF,TGTGCCAGCAGTTTACTACACGCAACTAATGAAAAACTGTTTTTT
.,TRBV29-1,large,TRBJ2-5,CSVDTGLRETQYF,TGCAGCGTCGATACGGGACTTAGAGAGACCCAGTACTTC
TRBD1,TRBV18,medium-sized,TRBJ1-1,CASSWRGTAMNTEAFF,TGTGCCAGCTCTTGGAGGGGGACAGCGATGAACACTGAAGCTTTCTTT
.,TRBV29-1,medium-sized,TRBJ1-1,CSVENPRTRGTEAFF,TGCAGCGTTGAGAACCCCAGGACCAGAGGCACTGAAGCTTTCTTT
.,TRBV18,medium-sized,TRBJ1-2,CASSPNGGSDYGYTF,TGTGCCAGCTCACCAAACGGGGGCTCGGACTATGGCTACACCTTC
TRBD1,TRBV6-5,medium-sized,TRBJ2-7,CASSQIGGYRDREPYEQYF,TGTGCCAGCAGCCAAATAGGGGGCTACCGGGACAGGGAACCCTACGAGCAGTACTTC
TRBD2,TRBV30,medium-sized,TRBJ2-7,CAWSVLRTSGSSGEQYF,TGTGCCTGGAGTGTATTGAGGACTAGCGGGAGTTCTGGCGAGCAGTACTTC
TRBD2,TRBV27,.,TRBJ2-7,CASSLGGGGRYEQYF,TGTGCCAGCAGTTTAGGGGGGGGGGGTCGGTACGAGCAGTACTTC
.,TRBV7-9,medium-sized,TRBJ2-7,CASSSTRKTYEQYF,TGTGCCAGCAGCTCAACCAGGAAAACCTACGAGCAGTACTTC
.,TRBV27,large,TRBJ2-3,CASITASAQYF,TGTGCCAGCATCACGGCGAGCGCGCAGTATTTT
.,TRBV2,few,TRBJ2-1,CASMEGLFF,TGTGCCAGCATGGAGGGGCTGTTCTTC
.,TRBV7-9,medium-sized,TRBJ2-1,CAREGSQGNEQFF,TGTGCCAGAGAAGGAAGCCAGGGCAATGAGCAGTTCTTC
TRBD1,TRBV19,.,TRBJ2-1,CASSGTGGANEQFF,TGTGCCAGTAGTGGGACAGGGGGTGCGAATGAGCAGTTCTTC
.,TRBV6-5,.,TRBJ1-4,CASGPSRTNEKLFF,TGTGCCAGCGGACCTTCTCGGACTAATGAAAAACTGTTTTTT
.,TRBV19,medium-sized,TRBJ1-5,CASSSGAGGNQPQHF,TGTGCCAGTAGTTCCGGCGCGGGGGGCAATCAGCCCCAGCATTTT